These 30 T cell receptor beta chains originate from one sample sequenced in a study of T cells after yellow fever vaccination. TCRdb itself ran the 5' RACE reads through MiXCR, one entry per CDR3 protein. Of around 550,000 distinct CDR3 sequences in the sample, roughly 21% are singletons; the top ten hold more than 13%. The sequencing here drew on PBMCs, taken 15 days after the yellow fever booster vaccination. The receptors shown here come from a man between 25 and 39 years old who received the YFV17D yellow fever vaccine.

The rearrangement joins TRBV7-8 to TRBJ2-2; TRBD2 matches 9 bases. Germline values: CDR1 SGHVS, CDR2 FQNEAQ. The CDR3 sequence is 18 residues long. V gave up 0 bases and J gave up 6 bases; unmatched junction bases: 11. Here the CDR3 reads CASSLAPIIAGVAGELFF. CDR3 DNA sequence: TGTGCCAGCAGCTTAGCGCCAATCATAGCGGGAGTGGCCGGGGAGCTGTTTTTT.

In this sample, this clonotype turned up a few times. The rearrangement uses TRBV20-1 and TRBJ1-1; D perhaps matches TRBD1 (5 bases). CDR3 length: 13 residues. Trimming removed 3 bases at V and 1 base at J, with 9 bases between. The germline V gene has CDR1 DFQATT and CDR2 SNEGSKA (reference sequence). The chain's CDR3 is CSARAGENTEAFF. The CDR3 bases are TGCAGTGCTAGGGCGGGGGAGAACACTGAAGCTTTCTTT.

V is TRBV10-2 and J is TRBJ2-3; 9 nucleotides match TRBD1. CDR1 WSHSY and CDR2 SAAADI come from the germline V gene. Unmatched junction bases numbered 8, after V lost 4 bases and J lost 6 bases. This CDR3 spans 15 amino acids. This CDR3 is CASSGGQGRTDTQYF. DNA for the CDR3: TGCGCCAGCAGTGGAGGACAGGGGCGGACGGATACGCAGTATTTT.

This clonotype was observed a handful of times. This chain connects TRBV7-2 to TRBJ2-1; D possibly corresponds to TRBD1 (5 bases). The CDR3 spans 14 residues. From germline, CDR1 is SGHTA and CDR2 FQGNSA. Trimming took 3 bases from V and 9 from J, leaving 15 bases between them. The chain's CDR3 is CASSLSQGWGEQFF. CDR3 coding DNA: TGTGCCAGCAGCTTGTCTCAGGGTTGGGGTGAGCAGTTCTTC. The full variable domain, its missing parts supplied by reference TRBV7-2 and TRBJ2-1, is GAGVSQSPSNKVTEKGKDVELRCDPISGHTALYWYRQSLGQGLEFLIYFQGNSAPDKSGLPSDRFSAERTGGSVSTLTIQRTQQEDSAVYLCASSLSQGWGEQFFGPGTRLTVL.

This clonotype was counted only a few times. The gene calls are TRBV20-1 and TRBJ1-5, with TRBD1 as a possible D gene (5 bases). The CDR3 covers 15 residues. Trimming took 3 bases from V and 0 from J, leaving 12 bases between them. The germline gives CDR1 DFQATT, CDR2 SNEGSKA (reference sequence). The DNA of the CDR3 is TGCAGTGCTAGGCCGGGGGGAAATAGCAATCAGCCCCAGCATTTT. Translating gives CSARPGGNSNQPQHF.

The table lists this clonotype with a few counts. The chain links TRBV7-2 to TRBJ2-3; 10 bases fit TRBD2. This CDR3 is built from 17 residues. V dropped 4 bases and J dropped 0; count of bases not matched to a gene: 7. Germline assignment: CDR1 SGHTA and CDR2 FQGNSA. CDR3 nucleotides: TGTGCCAGCAGCTACCGTGGACTAGCGGCTAGCACAGATACGCAGTATTTT. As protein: CASSYRGLAASTDTQYF.

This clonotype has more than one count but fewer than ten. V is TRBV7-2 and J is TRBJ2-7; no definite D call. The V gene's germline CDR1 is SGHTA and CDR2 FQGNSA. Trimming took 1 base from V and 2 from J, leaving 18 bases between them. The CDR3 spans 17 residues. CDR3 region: CASSLGTAPLVPYEQYF. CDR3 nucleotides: TGTGCCAGCAGCTTAGGGACGGCCCCGTTAGTACCCTACGAGCAGTACTTC.

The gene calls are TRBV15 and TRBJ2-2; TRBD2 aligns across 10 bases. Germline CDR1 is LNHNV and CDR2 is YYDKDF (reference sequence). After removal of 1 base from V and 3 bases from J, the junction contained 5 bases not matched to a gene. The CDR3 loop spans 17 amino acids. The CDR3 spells CATSRGTSGLDTGELFF. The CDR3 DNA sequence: TGTGCCACCAGCAGAGGGACTAGCGGCCTTGACACCGGGGAGCTGTTTTTT. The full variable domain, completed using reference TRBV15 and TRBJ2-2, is DAMVIQNPRYQVTQFGKPVTLSCSQTLNHNVMYWYQQKSSQAPKLLFHYYDKDFNNEADTPDNFQSRRPNTSFCFLDIRSPGLGDTAMYLCATSRGTSGLDTGELFFGEGSRLTVL.

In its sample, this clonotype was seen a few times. CDR3 sequence: CSASRASGNNEQFF. As DNA, the CDR3 is TGCAGTGCTAGTCGCGCTAGCGGGAACAATGAGCAGTTCTTC. V usage is TRBV20-1 and J usage is TRBJ2-1; 9 bases line up with TRBD2. CDR1 DFQATT and CDR2 SNEGSKA come from the germline V gene (reference sequence). There are 14 residues in the CDR3. The V segment lost 3 bases and the J segment 5 bases; nucleotides outside the gene matches: 5.

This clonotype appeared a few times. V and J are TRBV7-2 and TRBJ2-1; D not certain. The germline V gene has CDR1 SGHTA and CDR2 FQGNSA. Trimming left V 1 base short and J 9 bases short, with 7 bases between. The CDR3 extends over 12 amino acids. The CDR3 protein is CASSLGNSEQFF. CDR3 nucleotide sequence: TGTGCCAGCAGCTTAGGGAACTCTGAGCAGTTCTTC.

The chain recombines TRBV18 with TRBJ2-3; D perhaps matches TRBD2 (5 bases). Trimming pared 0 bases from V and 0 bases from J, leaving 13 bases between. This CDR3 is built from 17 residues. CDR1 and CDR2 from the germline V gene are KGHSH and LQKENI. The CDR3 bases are TGTGCCAGCTCACCACCGTCTGGACTGACTAGCACAGATACGCAGTATTTT. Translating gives CASSPPSGLTSTDTQYF.

The CDR3 sequence is CASSYGQFYEQYF. The CDR3 DNA reads as TGTGCCAGCAGTTATGGGCAGTTCTACGAGCAGTACTTC. The chain carries TRBV6-5 and TRBJ2-7; no clear D. The CDR3 is 13 amino acids. Germline-derived CDR1 and CDR2 are MNHEY and SVGAGI. The V and J ends lost 3 bases and 3 bases respectively, with 9 bases between them.

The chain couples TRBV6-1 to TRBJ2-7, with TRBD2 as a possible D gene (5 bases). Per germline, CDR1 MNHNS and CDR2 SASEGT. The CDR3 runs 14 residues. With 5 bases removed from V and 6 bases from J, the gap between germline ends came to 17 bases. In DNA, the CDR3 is TGTGCCAGCAGTCCGGATCGCTCGGGGATCGAGCAGTACTTC. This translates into CASSPDRSGIEQYF.

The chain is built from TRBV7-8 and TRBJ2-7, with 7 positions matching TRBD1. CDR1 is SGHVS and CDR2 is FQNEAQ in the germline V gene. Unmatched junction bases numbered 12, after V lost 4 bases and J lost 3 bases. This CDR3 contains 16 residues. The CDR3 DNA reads TGTGCCAGCAGCTCGGGACAGTCTCACCGAAACTACGAGCAGTACTTC. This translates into CASSSGQSHRNYEQYF.

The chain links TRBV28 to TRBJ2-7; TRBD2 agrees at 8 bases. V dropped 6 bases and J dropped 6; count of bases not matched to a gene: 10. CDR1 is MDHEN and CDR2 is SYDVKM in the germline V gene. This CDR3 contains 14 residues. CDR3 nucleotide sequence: TGTGCCAGCAGCTCTGGACTAGCCCTCCGCGAGCAGTACTTC. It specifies CASSSGLALREQYF.

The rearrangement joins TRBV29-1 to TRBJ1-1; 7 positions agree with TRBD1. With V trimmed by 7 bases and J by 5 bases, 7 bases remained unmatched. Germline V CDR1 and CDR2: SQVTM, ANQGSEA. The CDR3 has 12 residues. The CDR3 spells CSGGQSETEAFF. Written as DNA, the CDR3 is TGCAGCGGGGGACAGTCGGAGACTGAAGCTTTCTTT.

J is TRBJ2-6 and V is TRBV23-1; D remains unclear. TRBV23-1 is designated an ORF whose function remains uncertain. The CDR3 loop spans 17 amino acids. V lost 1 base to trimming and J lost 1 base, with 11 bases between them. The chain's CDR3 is CASSQFFCLSGANVLTF. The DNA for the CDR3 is TGCGCCAGCAGTCAATTCTTTTGCCTGTCTGGGGCCAACGTCCTGACTTTC.

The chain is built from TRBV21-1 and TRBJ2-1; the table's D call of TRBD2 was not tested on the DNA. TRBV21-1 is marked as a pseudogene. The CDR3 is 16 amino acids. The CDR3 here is CVSSIVLAGEYNEQFF. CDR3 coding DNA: TGTGTCAGCAGCATCGTCTTAGCGGGAGAATACAATGAGCAGTTCTTC.

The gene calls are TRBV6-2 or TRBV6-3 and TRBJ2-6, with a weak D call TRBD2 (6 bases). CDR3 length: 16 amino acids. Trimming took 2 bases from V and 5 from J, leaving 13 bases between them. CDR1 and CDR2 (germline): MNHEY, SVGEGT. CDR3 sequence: CASSYPGTHRANVLTF. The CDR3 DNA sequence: TGTGCCAGCAGTTACCCCGGGACTCACCGGGCCAACGTCCTGACTTTC.

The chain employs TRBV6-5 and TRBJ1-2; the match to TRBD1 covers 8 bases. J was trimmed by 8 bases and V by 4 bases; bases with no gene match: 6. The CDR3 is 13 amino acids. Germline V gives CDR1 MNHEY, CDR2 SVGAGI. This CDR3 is CASSSRTGQGYTF. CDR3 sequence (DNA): TGTGCCAGCAGTTCAAGGACAGGGCAAGGCTACACCTTC.

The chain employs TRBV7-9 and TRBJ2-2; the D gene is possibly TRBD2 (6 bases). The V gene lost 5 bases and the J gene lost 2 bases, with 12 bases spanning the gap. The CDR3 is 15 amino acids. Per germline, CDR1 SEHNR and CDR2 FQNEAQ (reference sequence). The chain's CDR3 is CASSTPGLNTGELFF. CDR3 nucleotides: TGTGCCAGCAGCACACCGGGACTCAACACCGGGGAGCTGTTTTTT.

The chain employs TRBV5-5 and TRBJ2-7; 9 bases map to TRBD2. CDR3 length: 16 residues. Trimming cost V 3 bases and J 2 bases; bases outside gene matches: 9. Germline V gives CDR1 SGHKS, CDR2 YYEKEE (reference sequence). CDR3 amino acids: CASSWREGLFTYEQYF. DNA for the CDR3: TGTGCCAGCAGCTGGCGGGAGGGCCTATTCACCTACGAGCAGTACTTC.

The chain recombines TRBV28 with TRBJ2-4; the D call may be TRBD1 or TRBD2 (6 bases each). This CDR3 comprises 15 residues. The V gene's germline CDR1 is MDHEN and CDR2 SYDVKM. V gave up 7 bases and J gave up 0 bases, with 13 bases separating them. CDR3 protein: CASTLPGAAKNIQYF. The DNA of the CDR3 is TGTGCCAGCACCTTACCGGGGGCAGCCAAAAACATTCAGTACTTC.

The CDR3 sequence: CASSPPGQNLHEQFF. As DNA, the CDR3 is TGTGCCAGCTCACCACCGGGACAGAACCTCCACGAGCAGTTCTTC. V gene TRBV18 combines with J gene TRBJ2-1, with 7 bases aligning to TRBD1. With 0 bases clipped from V and 10 bases from J, the junction kept 9 bases outside the gene matches. CDR1 KGHSH and CDR2 LQKENI come from the germline V gene. This CDR3 is 15 amino acids long.

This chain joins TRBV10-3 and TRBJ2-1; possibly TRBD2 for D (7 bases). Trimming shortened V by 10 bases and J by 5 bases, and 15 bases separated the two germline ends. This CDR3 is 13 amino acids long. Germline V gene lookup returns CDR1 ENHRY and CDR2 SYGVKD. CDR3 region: CATEGGNDNEQFF. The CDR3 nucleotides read TGTGCCACCGAGGGGGGGAACGACAATGAGCAGTTCTTC.

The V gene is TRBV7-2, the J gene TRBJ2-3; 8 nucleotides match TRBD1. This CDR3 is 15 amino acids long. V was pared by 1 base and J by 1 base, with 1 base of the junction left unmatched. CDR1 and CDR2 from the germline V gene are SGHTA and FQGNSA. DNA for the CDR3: TGTGCCAGCAGCTTAGGCAGGGGGCGCACAGATACGCAGTATTTT. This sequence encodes CASSLGRGRTDTQYF. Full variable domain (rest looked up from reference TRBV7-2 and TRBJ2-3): GAGVSQSPSNKVTEKGKDVELRCDPISGHTALYWYRQSLGQGLEFLIYFQGNSAPDKSGLPSDRFSAERTGGSVSTLTIQRTQQEDSAVYLCASSLGRGRTDTQYFGPGTRLTVL.

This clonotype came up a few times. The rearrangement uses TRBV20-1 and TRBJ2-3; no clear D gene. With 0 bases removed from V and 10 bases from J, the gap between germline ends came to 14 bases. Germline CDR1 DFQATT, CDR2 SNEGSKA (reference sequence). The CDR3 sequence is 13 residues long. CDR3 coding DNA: TGCAGTGCTAGAGATGCCGCCCTTGGAGCGCAGTATTTT. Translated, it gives CSARDAALGAQYF.

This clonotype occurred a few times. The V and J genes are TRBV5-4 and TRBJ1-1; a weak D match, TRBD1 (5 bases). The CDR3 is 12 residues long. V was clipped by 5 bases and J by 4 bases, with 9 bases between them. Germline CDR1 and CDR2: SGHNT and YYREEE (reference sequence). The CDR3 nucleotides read TGTGCCAGCAGGGAGGGGACCACTGAAGCTTTCTTT. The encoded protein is CASREGTTEAFF.

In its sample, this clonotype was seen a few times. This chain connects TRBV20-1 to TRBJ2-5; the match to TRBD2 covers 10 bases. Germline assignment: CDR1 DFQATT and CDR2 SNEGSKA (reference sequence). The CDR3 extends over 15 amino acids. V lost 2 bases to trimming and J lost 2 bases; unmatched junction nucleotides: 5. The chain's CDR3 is CSARWASGSQETQYF. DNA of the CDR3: TGCAGTGCTAGATGGGCTAGCGGGAGTCAAGAGACCCAGTACTTC.

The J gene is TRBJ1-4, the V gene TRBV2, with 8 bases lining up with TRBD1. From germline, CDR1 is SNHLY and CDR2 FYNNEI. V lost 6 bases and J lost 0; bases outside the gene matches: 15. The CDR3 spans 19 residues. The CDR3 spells CASSYRGLKETATNEKLFF. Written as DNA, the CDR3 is TGTGCCAGCAGCTACAGGGGGTTAAAAGAGACTGCAACTAATGAAAAACTGTTTTTT.